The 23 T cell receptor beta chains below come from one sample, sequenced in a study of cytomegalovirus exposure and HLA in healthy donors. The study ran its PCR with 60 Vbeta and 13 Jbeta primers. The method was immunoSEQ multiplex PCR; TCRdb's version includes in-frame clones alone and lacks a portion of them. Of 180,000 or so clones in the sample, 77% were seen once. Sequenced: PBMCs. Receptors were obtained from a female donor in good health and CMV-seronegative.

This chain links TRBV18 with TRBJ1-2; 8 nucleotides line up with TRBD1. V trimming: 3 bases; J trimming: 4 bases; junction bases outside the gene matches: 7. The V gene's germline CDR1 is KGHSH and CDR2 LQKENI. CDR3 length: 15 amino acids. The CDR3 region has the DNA TGTGCCAGCTCACCCCAACCCGGACAGGGCTATGGCTACACCTTC. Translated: CASSPQPGQGYGYTF.

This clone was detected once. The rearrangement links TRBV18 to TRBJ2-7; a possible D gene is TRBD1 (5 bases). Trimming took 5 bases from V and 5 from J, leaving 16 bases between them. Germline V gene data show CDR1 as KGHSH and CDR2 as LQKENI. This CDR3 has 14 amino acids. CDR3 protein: CASSSVREFDEQYF. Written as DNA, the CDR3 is TGTGCCAGCTCATCCGTCAGGGAATTTGACGAGCAGTACTTC.

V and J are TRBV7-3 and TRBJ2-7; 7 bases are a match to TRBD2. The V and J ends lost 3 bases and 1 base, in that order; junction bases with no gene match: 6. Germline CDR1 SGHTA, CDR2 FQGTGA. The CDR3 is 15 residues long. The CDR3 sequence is CASSFSAGDSYEQYF. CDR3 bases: TGTGCCAGCAGCTTTTCGGCGGGAGATTCCTACGAGCAGTACTTC.

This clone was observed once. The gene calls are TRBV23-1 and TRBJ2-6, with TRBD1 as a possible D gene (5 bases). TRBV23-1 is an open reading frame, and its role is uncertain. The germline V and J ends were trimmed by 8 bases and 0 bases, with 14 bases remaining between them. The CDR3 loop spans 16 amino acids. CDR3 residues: CASARQCSSGANVLTF. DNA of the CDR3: TGCGCCAGCGCTAGACAGTGCAGCTCTGGGGCCAACGTCCTGACTTTC.

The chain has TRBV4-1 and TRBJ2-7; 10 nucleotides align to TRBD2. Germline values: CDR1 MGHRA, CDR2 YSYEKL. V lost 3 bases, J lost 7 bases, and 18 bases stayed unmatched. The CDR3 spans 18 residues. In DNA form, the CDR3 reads TGCGCCAGCAGCCACAATGAAATAAGTTTTCTAGCGGGAGCTGAGCAGTACTTC. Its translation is CASSHNEISFLAGAEQYF.

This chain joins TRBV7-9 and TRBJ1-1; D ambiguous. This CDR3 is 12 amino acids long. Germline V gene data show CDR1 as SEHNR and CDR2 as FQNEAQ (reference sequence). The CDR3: CSGSGVSAEAFF. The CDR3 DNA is TGTTCCGGTTCCGGGGTATCCGCTGAAGCTTTCTTT.

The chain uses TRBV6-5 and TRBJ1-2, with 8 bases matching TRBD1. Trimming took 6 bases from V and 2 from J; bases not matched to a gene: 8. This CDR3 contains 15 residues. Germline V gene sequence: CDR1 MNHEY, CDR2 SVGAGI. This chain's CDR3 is CASRRTGSLNYGYTF. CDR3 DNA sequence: TGTGCCAGCAGACGGACAGGGAGTTTGAACTATGGCTACACCTTC.

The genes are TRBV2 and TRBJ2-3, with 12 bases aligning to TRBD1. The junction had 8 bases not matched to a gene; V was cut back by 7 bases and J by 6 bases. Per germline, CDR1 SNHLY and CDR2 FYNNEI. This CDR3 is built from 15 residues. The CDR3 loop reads CASKTGTGGADTQYF. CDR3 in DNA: TGTGCCAGCAAGACCGGGACAGGGGGCGCGGATACGCAGTATTTT.

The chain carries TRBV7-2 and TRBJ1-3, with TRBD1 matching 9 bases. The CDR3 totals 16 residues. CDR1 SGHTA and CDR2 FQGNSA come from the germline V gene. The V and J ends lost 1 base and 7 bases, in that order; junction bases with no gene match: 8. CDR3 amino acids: CASSLEGTGFSNTIYF. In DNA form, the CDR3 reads TGTGCCAGCAGCTTAGAAGGGACAGGGTTTAGTAACACCATATATTTT.

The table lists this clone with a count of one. CDR3: CASSTQHGTAYEQYF. The CDR3 DNA follows: TGTGCCAGCAGCACACAACATGGGACAGCCTACGAGCAGTACTTC. The genes are TRBV7-3 and TRBJ2-7; 7 nucleotides line up with TRBD1. Germline V gene data show CDR1 as SGHTA and CDR2 as FQGTGA. The CDR3 contains 15 residues. Losses at the gene ends were 5 bases for V and 2 bases for J; bases not matched to a gene: 9.

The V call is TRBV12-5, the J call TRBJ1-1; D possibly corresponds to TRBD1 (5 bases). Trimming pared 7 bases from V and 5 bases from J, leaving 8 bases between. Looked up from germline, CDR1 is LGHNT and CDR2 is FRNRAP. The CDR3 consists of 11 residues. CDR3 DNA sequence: TGTGCTAGTGCCCAGGGAACTGAAGCTTTCTTT. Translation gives CASAQGTEAFF.

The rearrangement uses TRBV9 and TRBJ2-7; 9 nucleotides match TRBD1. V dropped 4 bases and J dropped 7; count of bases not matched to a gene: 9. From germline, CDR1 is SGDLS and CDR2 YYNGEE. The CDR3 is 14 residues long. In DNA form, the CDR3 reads TGTGCCAGCAGCCCTACCGGACAGGGGATGGAGCAGTACTTC. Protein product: CASSPTGQGMEQYF.

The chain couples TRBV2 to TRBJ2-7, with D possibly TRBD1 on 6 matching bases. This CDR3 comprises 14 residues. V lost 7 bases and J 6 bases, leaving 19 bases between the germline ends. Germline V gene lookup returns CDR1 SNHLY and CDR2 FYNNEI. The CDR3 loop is CASMLRNRVTEQYF. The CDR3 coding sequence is TGTGCCAGCATGCTCCGGAACAGGGTCACCGAGCAGTACTTC.

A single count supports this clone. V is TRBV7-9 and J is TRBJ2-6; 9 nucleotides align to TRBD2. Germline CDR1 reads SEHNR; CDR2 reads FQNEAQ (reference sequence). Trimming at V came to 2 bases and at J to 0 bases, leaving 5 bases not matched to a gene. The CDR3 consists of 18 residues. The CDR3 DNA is TGTGCCAGCAGCTTATGGGGCGGGAGGGACTCTGGGGCCAACGTCCTGACTTTC. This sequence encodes CASSLWGGRDSGANVLTF.

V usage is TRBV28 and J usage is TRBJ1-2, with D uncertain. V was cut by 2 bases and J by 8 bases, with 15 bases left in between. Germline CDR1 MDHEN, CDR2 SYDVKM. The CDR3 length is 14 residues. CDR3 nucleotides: TGTGCCAGCAGTTTAATCCTAGCGGCGATCGGCTACACCTTC. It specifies CASSLILAAIGYTF.

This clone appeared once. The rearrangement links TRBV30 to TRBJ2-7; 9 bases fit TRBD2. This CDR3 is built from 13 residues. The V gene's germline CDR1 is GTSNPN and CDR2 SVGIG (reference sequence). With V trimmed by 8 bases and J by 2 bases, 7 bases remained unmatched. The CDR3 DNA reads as TGTGCCGGGGGAGCGGGGGGCACCTACGAGCAGTACTTC. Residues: CAGGAGGTYEQYF.

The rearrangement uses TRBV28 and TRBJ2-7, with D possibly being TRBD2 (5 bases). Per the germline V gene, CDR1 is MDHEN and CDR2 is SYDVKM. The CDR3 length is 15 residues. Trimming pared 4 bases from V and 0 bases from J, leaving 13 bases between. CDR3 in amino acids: CASSSLSAYSYEQYF. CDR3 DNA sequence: TGTGCCAGCAGTTCCCTTAGCGCCTACTCCTACGAGCAGTACTTC.

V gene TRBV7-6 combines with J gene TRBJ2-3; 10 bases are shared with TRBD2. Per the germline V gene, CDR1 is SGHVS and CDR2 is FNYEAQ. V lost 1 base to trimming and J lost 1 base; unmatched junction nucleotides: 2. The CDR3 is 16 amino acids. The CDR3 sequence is CASSLDLAGGTDTQYF. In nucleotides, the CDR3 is TGTGCCAGCAGCTTAGATCTAGCGGGGGGCACAGATACGCAGTATTTT.

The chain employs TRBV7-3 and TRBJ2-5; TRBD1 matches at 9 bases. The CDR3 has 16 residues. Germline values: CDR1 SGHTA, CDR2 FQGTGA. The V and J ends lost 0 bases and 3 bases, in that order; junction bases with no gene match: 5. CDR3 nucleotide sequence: TGTGCCAGCAGCTTAACCGGGGACAGGGACGAAGAGACCCAGTACTTC. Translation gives CASSLTGDRDEETQYF.

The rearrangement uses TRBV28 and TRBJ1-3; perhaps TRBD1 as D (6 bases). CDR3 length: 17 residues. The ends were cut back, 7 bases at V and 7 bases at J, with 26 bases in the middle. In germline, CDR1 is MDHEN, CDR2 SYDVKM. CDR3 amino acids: CASNPSLPDRSRNTIYF. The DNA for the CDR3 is TGTGCCAGCAACCCTTCTCTTCCTGACAGGTCTCGGAACACCATATATTTT.

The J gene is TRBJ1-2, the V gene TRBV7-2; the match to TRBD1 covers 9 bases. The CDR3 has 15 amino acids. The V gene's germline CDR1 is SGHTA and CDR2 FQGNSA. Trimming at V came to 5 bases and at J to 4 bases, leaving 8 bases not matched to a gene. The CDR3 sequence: CASSPMTGGAYGYTF. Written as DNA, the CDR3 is TGTGCCAGCAGCCCTATGACAGGGGGGGCCTATGGCTACACCTTC.

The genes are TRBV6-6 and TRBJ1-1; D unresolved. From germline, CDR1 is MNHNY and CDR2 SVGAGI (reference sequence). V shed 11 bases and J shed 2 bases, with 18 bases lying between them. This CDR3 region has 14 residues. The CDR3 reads CASGERPSNTEAFF. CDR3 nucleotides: TGTGCCTCCGGGGAGAGGCCCTCTAACACTGAAGCTTTCTTT.

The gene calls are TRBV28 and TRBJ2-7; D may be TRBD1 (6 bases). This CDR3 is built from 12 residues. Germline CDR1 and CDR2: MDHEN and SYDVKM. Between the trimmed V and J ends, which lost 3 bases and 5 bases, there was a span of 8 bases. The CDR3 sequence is CASSFAGDEQYF. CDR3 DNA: TGTGCCAGCAGTTTTGCAGGGGACGAGCAGTACTTC.